These 18 T cell receptor beta chains were sequenced from one sample in a study of cytomegalovirus exposure and HLA in healthy donors. PCR used 60 Vbeta primers and 13 Jbeta primers. Only in-frame clones appear in the TCRdb table, and some are missing; sequencing was by immunoSEQ multiplex PCR. This table holds under 150,000 clones, around four fifths found once. The specimen sequenced was PBMCs. All receptors derive from a boy aged 2 to 10 in good health and CMV-seronegative.

The chain recombines TRBV10-2 with TRBJ2-2, with no clear D. This CDR3 has 13 amino acids. Germline V lookup: CDR1 WSHSY, CDR2 SAAADI. The ends were cut back, 1 base at V and 4 bases at J, with 4 bases in the middle. The CDR3, as DNA: TGCGCCAGCAGTGAGTTCAGCACCGGGGAGCTGTTTTTT. Protein sequence: CASSEFSTGELFF.

V usage is TRBV19 and J usage is TRBJ1-5, with a tentative D call TRBD1 (6 bases). This CDR3 is built from 16 residues. Between the trimmed V and J ends, which lost 3 bases and 4 bases, there was a span of 16 bases. CDR1 is LNHDA, CDR2 SQIVND, per germline (reference sequence). The CDR3 DNA sequence: TGTGCCAGTAGTATCGGTCTCAGGGGCAGGAATCAGCCCCAGCATTTT. This translates into CASSIGLRGRNQPQHF. Full variable domain (missing parts from reference TRBV19 and TRBJ1-5): DGGITQSPKYLFRKEGQNVTLSCEQNLNHDAMYWYRQDPGQGLRLIYYSQIVNDFQKGDIAEGYSVSREKKESFPLTVTSAQKNPTAFYLCASSIGLRGRNQPQHFGDGTRLSIL.

This clone was found once. The V call is TRBV6-1, the J call TRBJ2-7; D gene ambiguous. The V gene lost 8 bases and the J gene lost 3 bases, with 8 bases spanning the gap. This CDR3 spans 11 amino acids. Germline V gene lookup returns CDR1 MNHNS and CDR2 SASEGT. CDR3: CASLAVYEQYF. Here the CDR3 DNA reads TGTGCCAGCTTGGCAGTCTACGAGCAGTACTTC.

The rearrangement uses TRBV2 and TRBJ1-1; D uncertain. Germline CDR1 SNHLY, CDR2 FYNNEI. The CDR3 totals 14 residues. V was cut by 0 bases and J by 7 bases, with 12 bases left in between. CDR3 sequence (DNA): TGTGCCAGCAGTGAAGCCCTCGCGTCTTATGAAGCTTTCTTT. Protein product: CASSEALASYEAFF.

The J gene is TRBJ1-1, the V gene TRBV19; D unclear. In germline, CDR1 is LNHDA, CDR2 SQIVND (reference sequence). The CDR3 contains 11 residues. V was shortened by 7 bases and J by 3 bases, with 6 bases between the two germline ends. The DNA of the CDR3 is TGTGCCAGTAAGGCGGACACTGAAGCTTTCTTT. Translating gives CASKADTEAFF.

The V call is TRBV28, the J call TRBJ2-7; 9 bases match TRBD2. The CDR3 extends over 15 amino acids. J gave up 2 bases and V 6 bases, and 8 bases lay outside the gene matches. Germline V CDR1 and CDR2: MDHEN, SYDVKM. For the CDR3, the DNA is TGTGCCAGCAGCTTGGTTCTAGCGGGGACCTACGAGCAGTACTTC. Protein product: CASSLVLAGTYEQYF. The full variable domain, with the rest looked up from reference TRBV28 and TRBJ2-7, is DVKVTQSSRYLVKRTGEKVFLECVQDMDHENMFWYRQDPGLGLRLIYFSYDVKMKEKGDIPEGYSVSREKKERFSLILESASTNQTSMYLCASSLVLAGTYEQYFGPGTRLTVT.

A few counts support this clone. The V gene is TRBV5-4, the J gene TRBJ2-1; 8 bases align to TRBD2. Germline V CDR1 and CDR2: SGHNT, YYREEE (reference sequence). This CDR3 region has 15 residues. J gave up 8 bases and V 4 bases, and 11 bases lay outside the gene matches. The CDR3 DNA reads as TGTGCCAGCAGCCCACGGACTAGCATTAGCGATGAGCAGTTCTTC. It is translated as CASSPRTSISDEQFF.

The V call is TRBV27, the J call TRBJ2-4; D may be TRBD2 (5 bases). Germline CDR1 is MNHEY and CDR2 is SMNVEV (reference sequence). The V end was cut by 5 bases, the J end by 0 bases, with 14 bases between. This CDR3 is 16 amino acids long. This chain's CDR3 is CASSPTEELAKNIQYF. CDR3 coding DNA: TGTGCCAGCAGTCCGACGGAGGAGCTAGCCAAAAACATTCAGTACTTC.

This rearrangement joins TRBV11-3 to TRBJ2-7; 11 nucleotides match TRBD2. The trim removed 0 bases at V and 1 base at J, leaving 14 bases unmatched. This CDR3 has 20 amino acids. CDR1 and CDR2 from the germline V gene are SGHNT and YENEEA. CDR3 sequence (DNA): TGTGCCAGCAGCTTAGATGACCCACTAGCGGGAGTGCCCCCGTCCTACGAGCAGTACTTC. This gives the protein CASSLDDPLAGVPPSYEQYF.

The chain couples TRBV5-1 to TRBJ2-7; TRBD2 matches at 15 bases. The V segment lost 7 bases and the J segment 4 bases; nucleotides outside the gene matches: 3. CDR1 is SGHRS, CDR2 YFSETQ, per germline. CDR3 length equals 14 residues. CDR3 residues: CASQGTSGGYEQYF. The CDR3 DNA sequence: TGCGCCAGCCAGGGGACTAGCGGGGGGTACGAGCAGTACTTC.

V and J are TRBV7-2 and TRBJ2-7, with 7 bases fitting TRBD2. CDR3 length equals 16 residues. J gave up 3 bases and V 8 bases, and 16 bases lay outside the gene matches. Germline V gene lookup returns CDR1 SGHTA and CDR2 FQGNSA. The CDR3 protein is CASQIRTGGFFYEQYF. The CDR3 bases are TGTGCCAGCCAGATTCGAACGGGGGGTTTTTTCTACGAGCAGTACTTC.

This sequence joins TRBV30 and TRBJ2-2; 10 positions agree with TRBD2. With V trimmed by 3 bases and J by 4 bases, 2 bases remained unmatched. CDR1 GTSNPN and CDR2 SVGIG come from the germline V gene (reference sequence). This CDR3 has 14 residues. CDR3 sequence (DNA): TGTGCCTGGAGACTAGCGGGGACCACCGGGGAGCTGTTTTTT. Its protein is CAWRLAGTTGELFF.

The chain recombines TRBV28 with TRBJ2-7, with 8 bases matching TRBD2. This CDR3 comprises 14 residues. CDR1 is MDHEN, CDR2 SYDVKM, per germline. The ends lost 4 bases at V and 6 bases at J; junction bases unmatched: 8. The CDR3 nucleotides are TGTGCCAGCAGTTCCGGGGGACTAGTAAGCGAGCAGTACTTC. Translated: CASSSGGLVSEQYF.

V usage is TRBV5-1 and J usage is TRBJ1-1; perhaps TRBD1 as D (6 bases). Per germline, CDR1 SGHRS and CDR2 YFSETQ. V gave up 1 base and J gave up 2 bases, with 9 bases separating them. The CDR3 totals 14 residues. CDR3 in amino acids: CASSLTGQNTEAFF. CDR3 coding DNA: TGCGCCAGCAGCTTGACAGGGCAAAACACTGAAGCTTTCTTT.

On this clone itself: A junction end diverges from the germline sequence, so it may reflect a read error. The chain has TRBV5-6 and TRBJ2-2; TRBD1 might be the D (5 bases). Germline V CDR1 and CDR2: SGHDT, YYEEEE. The CDR3 covers 14 residues. CDR3: CSTYRLGSTGELFF. In DNA form, the CDR3 reads TGCTCAACGTACAGGTTGGGATCGACCGGGGAGCTGTTTTTT.

This sequence joins TRBV11-2 and TRBJ2-5; maybe TRBD1 (6 bases). This CDR3 region has 14 residues. Germline V CDR1 and CDR2: SGHAT, FQNNGV. V lost 5 bases and J 2 bases, leaving 12 bases between the germline ends. In DNA, the CDR3 is TGTGCCAGCAGCCTCAACAGGGTACAAGAGACCCAGTACTTC. Translating gives CASSLNRVQETQYF.

This clone appeared a few times. The chain combines TRBV27 with TRBJ1-2, with 7 bases fitting TRBD1. The germline V gene encodes CDR1 MNHEY and CDR2 SMNVEV (reference sequence). Trimming removed 2 bases from V and 4 bases from J; junction bases left unmatched: 4. The CDR3 sequence is 14 residues long. The CDR3 reads CASSLRGPFYGYTF. CDR3 DNA: TGTGCCAGCAGTTTAAGGGGGCCGTTCTATGGCTACACCTTC.

The chain employs TRBV27 and TRBJ1-5; tentative D call: TRBD1 (6 bases). Trimming stripped 6 bases from V and 4 bases from J, with 19 bases between. There are 16 residues in the CDR3. Germline-derived CDR1 and CDR2 are MNHEY and SMNVEV (reference sequence). The DNA of the CDR3 is TGTGCCAGCAGCCCCCGGGACAAAGTTCTGAATCAGCCCCAGCATTTT. It yields the protein CASSPRDKVLNQPQHF.